This TCR beta chain came from a study of Graves' ophthalmopathy and Graves' hyperthyroidism. Each donor who had ophthalmopathy showed moderate-to-severe activity, a CAS of ≥3, a NOSPECS of ≥4, and a duration under 3 months. The sequenced template was RNA, covering the TCR beta CDR3 region. First-round RT-PCR with HTBI primers preceded a second-round multiplex PCR. From the multiplex PCR reads, TCRdb called clonotypes with MiXCR, one entry per CDR3 protein. The sample includes 300,000 to 350,000 distinct CDR3 sequences, roughly 16% seen only once; the top ten take around an eighth. Germline-derived CDR1 and CDR2 are MNHEY and SVGEGT. This CDR3 has 17 amino acids. The V end was cut by 5 bases, the J end by 2 bases, with 21 bases between. This clonotype has a count of ten or more.

The source of this sequence is an adult man with Graves' ophthalmopathy. The sample taken for sequencing was peripheral blood. This chain links TRBV6-2 or TRBV6-3 with TRBJ2-5; TRBD1 might be the D (6 bases). The CDR3 DNA reads TGTGCCAGCAGTCATTGGAGACGACAGGAGCCTCAAGAGACCCAGTACTTC. It specifies CASSHWRRQEPQETQYF.